This TCR beta chain stems from a study of OX40 agonist ivuxolimab in advanced cancers. Method: immunoSEQ multiplex PCR; TCRdb's copy keeps in-frame clones and lacks some. The sample has over 150,000 clones; around 94% are singletons. The germline V gene encodes CDR1 SGHNT and CDR2 YYREEE (reference sequence). The germline V and J ends were trimmed by 3 bases and 4 bases, with 14 bases remaining between them. The CDR3 consists of 15 residues. This TCR came from an adult with an advanced solid tumor such as melanoma, head and neck, liver or kidney cancer. Sequenced material: CD4+ or CD8+ T cells sorted from blood, taken in a trial of the OX40 agonist ivuxolimab. This chain joins TRBV5-4 and TRBJ2-1; D is perhaps TRBD2 (5 bases). The CDR3 protein is CASSSKTTPYNEQFF. DNA of the CDR3: TGTGCCAGCAGCTCCAAGACTACCCCGTACAATGAGCAGTTCTTC.